This T cell receptor beta chain was sequenced during a study of control samples from healthy donors and cancer patients. The germline gives CDR1 MDHEN, CDR2 SYDVKM. The germline V and J ends were trimmed by 6 bases and 5 bases, with 13 bases remaining between them. The CDR3 runs to 13 residues. TCRdb's table, derived via immunoSEQ multiplex PCR, lists solely in-frame clones and lacks some. The table shows a few hundred thousand clones, with 75% to 95% occurring only once. The sequence derives from a middle-aged man with head and neck cancer. Sequencing was done on a sample of PBMCs. The chain links TRBV28 to TRBJ1-1; D is possibly TRBD1 (5 bases). The CDR3 reads CASSQGRRTEAFF. CDR3 in DNA: TGTGCCAGCAGCCAGGGACGGCGGACTGAAGCTTTCTTT.